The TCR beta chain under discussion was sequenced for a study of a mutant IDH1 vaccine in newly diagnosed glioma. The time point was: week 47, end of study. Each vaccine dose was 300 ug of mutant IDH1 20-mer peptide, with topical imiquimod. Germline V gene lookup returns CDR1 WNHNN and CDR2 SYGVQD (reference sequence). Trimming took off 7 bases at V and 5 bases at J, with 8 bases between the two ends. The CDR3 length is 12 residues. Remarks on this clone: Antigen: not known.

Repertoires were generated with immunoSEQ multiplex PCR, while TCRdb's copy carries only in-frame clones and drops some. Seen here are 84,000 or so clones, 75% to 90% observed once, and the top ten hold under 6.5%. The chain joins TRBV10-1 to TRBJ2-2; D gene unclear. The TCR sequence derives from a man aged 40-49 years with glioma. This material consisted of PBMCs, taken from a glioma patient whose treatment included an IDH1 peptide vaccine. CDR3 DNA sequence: TGCGCCAGCAAAGGGTTGACCGGGGAGCTGTTTTTT. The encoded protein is CASKGLTGELFF.